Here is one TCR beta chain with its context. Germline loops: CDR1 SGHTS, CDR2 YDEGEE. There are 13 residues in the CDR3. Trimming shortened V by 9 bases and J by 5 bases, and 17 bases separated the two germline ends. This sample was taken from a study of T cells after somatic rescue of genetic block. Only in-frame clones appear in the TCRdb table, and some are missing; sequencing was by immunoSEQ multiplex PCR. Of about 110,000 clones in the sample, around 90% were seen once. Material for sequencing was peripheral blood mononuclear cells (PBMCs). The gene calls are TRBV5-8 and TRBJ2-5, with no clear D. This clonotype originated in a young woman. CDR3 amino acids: CANKRTGVETQYF. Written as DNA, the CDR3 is TGTGCCAACAAGAGGACGGGCGTGGAGACCCAGTACTTC.